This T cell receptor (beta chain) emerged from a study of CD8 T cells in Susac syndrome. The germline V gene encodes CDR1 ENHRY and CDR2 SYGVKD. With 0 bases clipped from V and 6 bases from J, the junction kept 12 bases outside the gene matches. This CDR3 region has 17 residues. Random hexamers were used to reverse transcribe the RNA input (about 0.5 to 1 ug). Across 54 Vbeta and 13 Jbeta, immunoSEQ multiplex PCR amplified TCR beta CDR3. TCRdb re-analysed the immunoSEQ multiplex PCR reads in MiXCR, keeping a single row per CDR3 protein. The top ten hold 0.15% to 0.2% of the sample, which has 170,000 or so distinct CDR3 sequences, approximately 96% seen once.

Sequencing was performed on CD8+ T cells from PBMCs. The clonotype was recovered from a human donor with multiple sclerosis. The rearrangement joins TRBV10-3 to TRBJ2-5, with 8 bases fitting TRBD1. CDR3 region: CAISESMVRQGAKTQYF. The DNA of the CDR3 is TGTGCCATCAGTGAGTCGATGGTGCGTCAGGGGGCTAAGACCCAGTACTTC.